The entry below gives a single TCR beta chain sequence along with its context. The sample is drawn from a study of shared clonotypes between healthy human individuals. The CDR3 consists of 15 residues. V gave up 4 bases and J gave up 6 bases; unmatched junction bases: 12. From germline, CDR1 is SGHRS and CDR2 YFSETQ. Donors, healthy HIV-negative adults, lacked recent acute infections or vaccinations. Produced via immunoSEQ multiplex PCR; TCRdb's table is partial and in-frame only. This sample has approximately 510,000 clones, with around 79% found just once. The sample was PBMCs. V and J are TRBV5-1 and TRBJ2-7; 8 bases fit TRBD1. The receptor was derived from a woman between 40 and 55 years old in good health. Some clones in this sample may be carry-over from other donors' samples. CDR3 sequence reads: CASSLSGTGPSEQYF. Here the CDR3 DNA reads TGCGCCAGCAGCCTCTCCGGGACAGGCCCCTCCGAGCAGTACTTC.